This is a list of T cell receptor beta chains from one sample in a study of T cell repertoires in cytomegalovirus infection. TCRdb itself ran the reads through MiXCR, one entry per CDR3 protein. The sample lists approximately 200,000 distinct CDR3 sequences, 28% occurring once. The source material was PBMCs. These receptor sequences come from a human donor in good health (CMV status not recorded). Some clones in this sample may be carry-over from other donors' samples. CDR3s include the opening cysteine and the closing phenylalanine or tryptophan. The D gene is left open where the match is weak. The size field is filled for only some rows; it gives once, few, many or a size class.

d_gene	abundance	v_gene	j_gene	CDR3nt	CDR3aa
-	-	TRBV7-2	TRBJ1-4	TGTGCCAGCAGCCGACCCGGGTCCCCGACTCAAAAACTGTTTTTT	CASSRPGSPTQKLFF
-	-	TRBV7-2	TRBJ1-1	TGTGCCAGCAGCTTAGTACAGCAGCGGGCTTTCTTT	CASSLVQQRAFF
-	few	TRBV6-2/TRBV6-3	TRBJ2-3	TGTGCCAGCAGAAAGGAGGATACGCAGTATTTT	CASRKEDTQYF
TRBD2	-	TRBV11-2	TRBJ2-5	TGTGCCAGCTGCCCCCTAGCGGGGGGCGGAGAGACCCAGTACTTC	CASCPLAGGGETQYF
-	few	TRBV5-1	TRBJ2-7	TGCGCCAGCAGCCCTGACGGACATCTAGCCTACGAGCAGTACTTC	CASSPDGHLAYEQYF
-	-	TRBV10-1	TRBJ1-6	TGCGCCAGCAGTGAAGGGACGGATTCACCCCTCCACTTT	CASSEGTDSPLHF
TRBD2	few	TRBV23-1	TRBJ2-1	TGCGCCAGCAGTCAATCGAGGCAACTACTAGCGGGGGGGAGTAATGAGCAGTTCTTC	CASSQSRQLLAGGSNEQFF
-	few	TRBV7-3	TRBJ1-1	TGTGCCAGCAGCTGGGGGTTCACTGAAGCTTTCTTT	CASSWGFTEAFF
-	-	TRBV5-4	TRBJ2-6	TGTGCCAGCAGCTTGGAGGTCGGGGCCAACGTCCTGACTTTC	CASSLEVGANVLTF
TRBD1	-	TRBV7-2	TRBJ1-6	TGTGCCAGCAGCACTGGACAGGAGAATTCACCCCTCCACTTT	CASSTGQENSPLHF
-	once	TRBV7-3	TRBJ2-1	TGTGCCAGCAGCCTTACCACAGGGTCTGATGAGCAGTTCTTC	CASSLTTGSDEQFF
-	-	TRBV18	TRBJ1-3	TGTGCCAGCTCACCACCGACAGGCGCTGGAAACACCATATATTTT	CASSPPTGAGNTIYF
-	-	TRBV28	TRBJ1-1	TGTGCCAGCAGCCCTCCGGCAGGGCGCACTGAAGCTTTCTTT	CASSPPAGRTEAFF
TRBD1	few	TRBV20-1	TRBJ1-1	TGCAGTGCTCACAGGGGGGCGAACACTGAAGCTTTCTTT	CSAHRGANTEAFF
TRBD2	-	TRBV29-1	TRBJ2-5	TGCAGCGTTGGTCTAGCGGGGAGGGGGCAAGAGACCCAGTACTTC	CSVGLAGRGQETQYF
-	few	TRBV4-1	TRBJ1-2	TGCGCCAGCAGCCAAGATCTTAACCCAGGGGAGATAGACTATGGCTACACCTTC	CASSQDLNPGEIDYGYTF